The 24 T cell receptor beta chains presented below share a single source sample, sequenced in a study of blood T cells in healthy people across ages. Combining a sample-barcoded 5' primer with a J-beta primer mix, a second PCR ran for 7 to 11 cycles. From the 5' RACE reads, TCRdb called clonotypes with MiXCR, one entry per CDR3 protein. Of about 640,000 distinct CDR3 sequences in the sample, 58% were seen once. The sequenced sample was blood. These receptors were collected from a man aged 55-75 years in good health.

In this sample, this clonotype turned up a few times. The V call is TRBV9, the J call TRBJ1-2; D is unresolved. Germline values: CDR1 SGDLS, CDR2 YYNGEE. V lost 4 bases, J lost 8 bases, and 12 bases lay in between. The CDR3 has 12 residues. CDR3 residues: CASSSQVGGYTF. In DNA, the CDR3 is TGTGCCAGCAGCTCCCAGGTAGGCGGCTACACCTTC.

Here the CDR3 DNA reads TGCAGCGTTGAAGAGCTTGCGGAGACCCAGTACTTC. Translating gives CSVEELAETQYF. The chain couples TRBV29-1 to TRBJ2-7; D ambiguous. The J call may be wrong; the DNA end is better matched by TRBJ2-5. The CDR3 totals 12 residues. Germline values: CDR1 SQVTM, CDR2 ANQGSEA.

This clonotype was recorded only once. The V and J genes are TRBV2 and TRBJ2-4; D call uncertain. The J call may be in error: the DNA end matches TRBJ2-7 better. Germline CDR1 SNHLY, CDR2 FYNNEI. This CDR3 contains 13 residues. The DNA for the CDR3 is TGTGCCAGCAGTGGGTTCACCAACTACGAGCAGTACTTC. This codes for CASSGFTNYEQYF.

The V gene is TRBV24-1, the J gene TRBJ2-1; the match to TRBD1 covers 8 bases. J lost 7 bases, V lost 3 bases, and 16 bases had no gene match. In germline, CDR1 is KGHDR, CDR2 SFDVKD. The CDR3 spans 18 residues. CDR3 nucleotide sequence: TGTGCCACCAGTGATCGACGACAGGGGAGAAGGTGGGCGAATGAGCAGTTCTTC. Amino acids: CATSDRRQGRRWANEQFF.

The chain links TRBV29-1 to TRBJ2-1; D may match TRBD1 or TRBD2 (5 bases each). V was shortened by 6 bases and J by 10 bases, with 13 bases between the two germline ends. The germline CDR1 and CDR2 sequences are SQVTM and ANQGSEA. The CDR3 consists of 11 residues. CDR3 nucleotides: TGCAGCGTCCTATGGGGACGCGAGCAGTTCTTC. Its protein product is CSVLWGREQFF.

V is TRBV6-6 and J is TRBJ1-2, with 10 bases identical to TRBD1. With 5 bases clipped from V and 8 bases from J, the junction kept 14 bases outside the gene matches. CDR1 is MNHNY, CDR2 SVGAGI, per germline (reference sequence). The CDR3 length is 16 residues. The CDR3 nucleotides are TGTGCCAGCAGTCAAGTCCCGGGACAGGGGTTAGACGGCTACACCTTC. This gives the protein CASSQVPGQGLDGYTF.

This clonotype was detected once. The rearrangement joins TRBV5-1 to TRBJ1-2; the D gene is possibly TRBD1 (5 bases). The V end was cut by 4 bases, the J end by 7 bases, with 14 bases between. This CDR3 contains 13 residues. From germline, CDR1 is SGHRS and CDR2 YFSETQ. The CDR3, as DNA: TGCGCCAGCAGCGTGGGAGGGGAGCGTGGCTACACCTTC. It codes for CASSVGGERGYTF.

This rearrangement joins TRBV3-1 to TRBJ1-1, with D tentatively TRBD1 (5 bases). The V end was cut by 5 bases, the J end by 5 bases, with 12 bases between. Looked up from germline, CDR1 is LGHDT and CDR2 is YNNKEL (reference sequence). The CDR3 covers 13 residues. The CDR3 bases are TGTGCCAGCAGCACGATCGAGGGGACTGAAGCTTTCTTT. Protein: CASSTIEGTEAFF.

Ten or more counts support this clonotype. The CDR3 bases are TGCAGTGCAGACAGGGGCGCCTTCTCTGGGGCCAACGTCCTGACTTTC. This gives the protein CSADRGAFSGANVLTF. V and J are TRBV20-1 and TRBJ2-6, with 8 bases that match TRBD1. The CDR3 loop spans 16 amino acids. In germline, CDR1 is DFQATT, CDR2 SNEGSKA (reference sequence). With 6 bases clipped from V and 0 bases from J, the junction kept 7 bases outside the gene matches.

V is TRBV7-9 and J is TRBJ2-6; D is unresolved. This CDR3 is built from 15 residues. Germline loops: CDR1 SEHNR, CDR2 FQNEAQ (reference sequence). V gave up 1 base and J gave up 0 bases, with 4 bases separating them. CDR3 DNA: TGTGCCAGCAGCTTAGTGTACTCTGGGGCCAACGTCCTGACTTTC. As protein: CASSLVYSGANVLTF.

Only a few counts were recorded for this clonotype. This rearrangement joins TRBV27 to TRBJ2-3; D is unresolved. Germline CDR1 reads MNHEY; CDR2 reads SMNVEV (reference sequence). The CDR3 spans 13 residues. Trimming stripped 6 bases from V and 0 bases from J, with 7 bases between. CDR3 DNA: TGTGCCAGCAGGCCGATTAGCACAGATACGCAGTATTTT. Protein product: CASRPISTDTQYF.

Concerning this clonotype: One junction end disagrees with the germline gene, perhaps due to a read error. The rearrangement links TRBV4-1 to TRBJ1-2, with D unclear. Germline CDR1 is MGHRA and CDR2 is YSYEKL. The length of the CDR3 is 14 residues. CDR3 DNA: TGCGCCAGTAGCCAAGAGGGCACAAACTATGGCTACACCTTC. As protein: CASSQEGTNYGYTF.

This clonotype was detected only a few times. The V call is TRBV4-2, the J call TRBJ2-7, with D maybe TRBD2 (6 bases). V was trimmed by 1 base and J by 0 bases, leaving 13 bases between them. CDR3 size: 16 residues. CDR1 and CDR2 from the germline V gene are LGHNA and YNFKEQ. The CDR3 DNA reads as TGTGCCAGCAGCCAAGGAATAGCGGAACTCTCCTACGAGCAGTACTTC. Residues: CASSQGIAELSYEQYF.

The rearrangement links TRBV7-2 to TRBJ2-7, with D possibly matching TRBD1 (6 bases). This CDR3 comprises 15 residues. The V gene lost 3 bases and the J gene lost 2 bases, with 14 bases spanning the gap. Germline CDR1 is SGHTA and CDR2 is FQGNSA. The CDR3: CASSFRRAGAYEQYF. CDR3 sequence (DNA): TGTGCCAGCAGCTTTCGTAGAGCAGGGGCCTACGAGCAGTACTTC.

The J gene is TRBJ2-7, the V gene TRBV3-1; TRBD1 matches 9 bases. Gene TRBJ2-5 matches the end of the DNA better, so the J call may be wrong. The CDR3 consists of 17 residues. Germline V gene data show CDR1 as LGHDT and CDR2 as YNNKEL (reference sequence). CDR3 sequence reads: CASSQVGTGYFGETQYF. CDR3 DNA: TGTGCCAGCAGCCAAGTTGGGACAGGGTATTTCGGGGAGACCCAGTACTTC.

The chain carries TRBV20-1 and TRBJ1-6; D unclear. Trimming took 3 bases from V and 8 from J, leaving 11 bases between them. The CDR3 extends over 13 amino acids. Looked up from germline, CDR1 is DFQATT and CDR2 is SNEGSKA (reference sequence). DNA of the CDR3: TGCAGTGCTAGTCAGGTGCCTTATTCACCCCTCCACTTT. Protein sequence: CSASQVPYSPLHF.

This chain joins TRBV5-1 and TRBJ2-3; D is unclear. The CDR3 covers 12 residues. Germline V gene sequence: CDR1 SGHRS, CDR2 YFSETQ. Trimming left V 4 bases short and J 2 bases short, with 5 bases between. CDR3 coding DNA: TGCGCCAGCAGCCAACCCACAGATACGCAGTATTTT. It translates to CASSQPTDTQYF.

This clonotype was counted a few times. J is TRBJ2-1 and V is TRBV9; the D gene is possibly TRBD2 (5 bases). V was shortened by 0 bases and J by 7 bases, with 14 bases between the two germline ends. The germline V gene has CDR1 SGDLS and CDR2 YYNGEE. The CDR3 runs 15 residues. This CDR3 is CASSVGGSNRNEQFF. In nucleotides, the CDR3 is TGTGCCAGCAGCGTAGGCGGGTCAAACCGGAATGAGCAGTTCTTC.

This chain joins TRBV7-2 and TRBJ1-1; TRBD1 aligns across 10 bases. V gave up 5 bases and J gave up 3 bases; unmatched junction bases: 6. Germline CDR1 SGHTA, CDR2 FQGNSA. CDR3 length: 15 amino acids. CDR3 amino acids: CASSLRTGGDTEAFF. The CDR3 DNA reads as TGTGCCAGCAGCCTGAGGACAGGGGGTGACACTGAAGCTTTCTTT. Filled out from reference TRBV7-2 and TRBJ1-1, the complete variable domain reads GAGVSQSPSNKVTEKGKDVELRCDPISGHTALYWYRQSLGQGLEFLIYFQGNSAPDKSGLPSDRFSAERTGGSVSTLTIQRTQQEDSAVYLCASSLRTGGDTEAFFGQGTRLTVV.

The V gene is TRBV28, the J gene TRBJ2-3, with 7 bases aligning to TRBD1. The CDR3 consists of 17 residues. V trimming: 4 bases; J trimming: 0 bases; junction bases outside the gene matches: 10. Germline V gene data show CDR1 as MDHEN and CDR2 as SYDVKM. CDR3 coding DNA: TGTGCCAGCAGTTCGCCCGGGACAGCTTCTAGCACAGATACGCAGTATTTT. Protein: CASSSPGTASSTDTQYF. Filled out from reference TRBV28 and TRBJ2-3, the complete variable domain reads DVKVTQSSRYLVKRTGEKVFLECVQDMDHENMFWYRQDPGLGLRLIYFSYDVKMKEKGDIPEGYSVSREKKERFSLILESASTNQTSMYLCASSSPGTASSTDTQYFGPGTRLTVL.

This clonotype appeared once. The chain carries TRBV3-1 and TRBJ2-5; D is unclear. Per the germline V gene, CDR1 is LGHDT and CDR2 is YNNKEL (reference sequence). Trimming removed 0 bases from V and 6 bases from J, with 5 bases in between. There are 12 residues in the CDR3. CDR3 sequence reads: CASSQDSKTQYF. In DNA, the CDR3 is TGTGCCAGCAGCCAAGACTCGAAGACCCAGTACTTC.

The chain couples TRBV11-3 to TRBJ2-4; D is unclear. Germline-derived CDR1 and CDR2 are SGHNT and YENEEA. There are 15 residues in the CDR3. V was pared by 8 bases and J by 1 base, with 15 bases between. The CDR3 DNA sequence: TGTGCCAGCTCCCCTGGGGATGGGGCCAAAAACATTCAGTACTTC. Translating gives CASSPGDGAKNIQYF.

This clonotype occurred many times. DNA of the CDR3: TGTGCCAGCAGCCGGGACACAGATACGCAGTATTTT. This translates into CASSRDTDTQYF. The V gene is TRBV7-2, the J gene TRBJ2-3; D possibly corresponds to TRBD2 (5 bases). Germline CDR1 and CDR2: SGHTA and FQGNSA. Between the trimmed V and J ends, which lost 5 bases and 2 bases, there was a span of 5 bases. The CDR3 runs 12 residues.

The chain links TRBV12-3 or TRBV12-4 to TRBJ2-3; 8 bases map to TRBD2. The V segment lost 3 bases and the J segment 4 bases; nucleotides outside the gene matches: 6. The CDR3 extends over 15 amino acids. CDR3 in amino acids: CASSFTGGPADTQYF. As DNA, the CDR3 is TGTGCCAGCAGTTTCACGGGGGGGCCCGCAGATACGCAGTATTTT.